One sample yielded the 19 T cell receptor beta chains listed below, sequenced in a study of cytomegalovirus exposure and HLA in healthy donors. Primers included in the PCR were 60 Vbeta and 13 Jbeta primers. TCRdb's table, derived via immunoSEQ multiplex PCR, lists solely in-frame clones and lacks some. The table has some 130,000 clones, around 77% seen once. Sequenced: PBMCs. Receptor source: a man aged 25-40 years in good health and CMV-seronegative.

The chain is built from TRBV19 and TRBJ1-5; TRBD1 matches at 8 bases. CDR3 length: 16 amino acids. CDR1 and CDR2 from the germline V gene are LNHDA and SQIVND (reference sequence). J was trimmed by 1 base and V by 5 bases; bases with no gene match: 7. The CDR3 here is CASSLRGRLSNQPQHF. The CDR3 coding sequence is TGTGCCAGTAGTCTCAGGGGGCGCTTGAGCAATCAGCCCCAGCATTTT.

The V call is TRBV2, the J call TRBJ2-2; TRBD2 aligns across 13 bases. Germline V gene sequence: CDR1 SNHLY, CDR2 FYNNEI. The V and J ends lost 6 bases and 3 bases, in that order; junction bases with no gene match: 10. The CDR3 runs to 18 residues. CDR3 sequence reads: CASRPGLAGPIDTGELFF. DNA for the CDR3: TGTGCCAGCAGACCGGGACTAGCGGGGCCCATTGACACCGGGGAGCTGTTTTTT.

V gene TRBV30 combines with J gene TRBJ2-1; D might be TRBD2 (5 bases). CDR3 length: 15 residues. V was clipped by 0 bases and J by 4 bases, with 13 bases between them. Looked up from germline, CDR1 is GTSNPN and CDR2 is SVGIG (reference sequence). CDR3: CAWSVHGKLYNEQFF. The CDR3 bases are TGTGCCTGGAGTGTACACGGGAAACTTTACAATGAGCAGTTCTTC.

The chain couples TRBV28 to TRBJ2-7; 10 bases fit TRBD2. Germline CDR1 reads MDHEN; CDR2 reads SYDVKM. The CDR3 runs to 15 residues. V lost 7 bases and J lost 3; bases outside the gene matches: 9. CDR3 sequence (DNA): TGTGCCAGCACCCACCGCGGACTAGCGGTCTACGAGCAGTACTTC. Its protein is CASTHRGLAVYEQYF.

This chain links TRBV5-1 with TRBJ1-2, with 7 nucleotides matching TRBD1. There are 15 residues in the CDR3. V trimming: 4 bases; J trimming: 3 bases; junction bases outside the gene matches: 9. Looked up from germline, CDR1 is SGHRS and CDR2 is YFSETQ. This CDR3 reads CASSPRQGGYYGYTF. The DNA of the CDR3 is TGCGCCAGCAGCCCAAGACAGGGCGGGTACTATGGCTACACCTTC.

For the CDR3, the DNA is TGTGCCAGTAGTAGAGGAAGGTCCACCTACGAGCAGTACTTC. It encodes CASSRGRSTYEQYF. The genes are TRBV19 and TRBJ2-7; D gene unclear. This CDR3 is built from 14 residues. V was pared by 4 bases and J by 2 bases, with 12 bases between. From germline, CDR1 is LNHDA and CDR2 SQIVND (reference sequence).

The J gene is TRBJ2-7, the V gene TRBV7-9; 7 positions match TRBD2. V lost 1 base, J lost 4 bases, and 1 base stayed unmatched. Per germline, CDR1 SEHNR and CDR2 FQNEAQ (reference sequence). The CDR3 runs to 13 residues. The CDR3 is CASSLGLAYEQYF. In DNA, the CDR3 is TGTGCCAGCAGCTTAGGACTAGCATACGAGCAGTACTTC.

This chain's CDR3 is CASSPIPGQVHYEQYF. CDR3 nucleotide sequence: TGTGCCAGCAGCCCCATACCGGGACAGGTACACTACGAGCAGTACTTC. V is TRBV11-2 and J is TRBJ2-5; 8 nucleotides match TRBD1. The end of the DNA is better explained by TRBJ2-7, so the J call may be wrong. This CDR3 contains 16 residues. Per germline, CDR1 SGHAT and CDR2 FQNNGV.

The rearrangement joins TRBV27 to TRBJ2-7; 9 nucleotides line up with TRBD1. Germline assignment: CDR1 MNHEY and CDR2 SMNVEV (reference sequence). The CDR3 length is 12 residues. The junction had 6 bases not matched to a gene; V was cut back by 6 bases and J by 9 bases. The CDR3 here is CASRTGGQGQYF. CDR3 bases: TGTGCCAGCAGAACAGGGGGCCAAGGGCAGTACTTC.

The chain carries TRBV29-1 and TRBJ2-1, with 11 positions matching TRBD2. CDR3 length: 15 amino acids. The ends lost 7 bases at V and 4 bases at J; junction bases unmatched: 9. Germline V CDR1 and CDR2: SQVTM, ANQGSEA. The CDR3 nucleotides are TGCAGCGCCCAACCCGGGACTAGCGGTTACAATGAGCAGTTCTTC. The encoded protein is CSAQPGTSGYNEQFF.

This rearrangement joins TRBV5-1 to TRBJ2-7, with D uncertain. Germline V CDR1 and CDR2: SGHRS, YFSETQ. V lost 0 bases, J lost 0 bases, and 7 bases lay in between. The CDR3 has 14 residues. The chain's CDR3 is CASSLVGSSYEQYF. The CDR3 DNA reads TGCGCCAGCAGCTTGGTTGGTAGCTCCTACGAGCAGTACTTC.

The chain is built from TRBV11-1 and TRBJ2-1; weak D call: TRBD2 (5 bases). The germline gives CDR1 SGHAT, CDR2 FQDESV (reference sequence). V lost 2 bases and J lost 5, with 10 bases in between. The length of the CDR3 is 14 residues. In DNA form, the CDR3 reads TGTGCCAGCAGCTTATCCTCCGGGGACAATGAGCAGTTCTTC. This gives the protein CASSLSSGDNEQFF.

The chain joins TRBV5-1 to TRBJ2-5; TRBD2 might be the D (6 bases). With 3 bases removed from V and 3 bases from J, the gap between germline ends came to 18 bases. This CDR3 region has 16 residues. The V gene's germline CDR1 is SGHRS and CDR2 YFSETQ. CDR3 protein: CASSSLAGWGKETQYF. DNA for the CDR3: TGCGCCAGCAGCTCCCTCGCGGGGTGGGGGAAAGAGACCCAGTACTTC.

The gene calls are TRBV11-1 and TRBJ2-3; 8 bases align to TRBD1. V was pared by 5 bases and J by 4 bases, with 5 bases of the junction left unmatched. In germline, CDR1 is SGHAT, CDR2 FQDESV (reference sequence). The CDR3 is made up of 14 amino acids. The CDR3 DNA follows: TGTGCCAGCAGCAGTGGGACAGGAGCAGATACGCAGTATTTT. Translated: CASSSGTGADTQYF.

V gene TRBV7-2 combines with J gene TRBJ2-3; 12 nucleotides match TRBD2. J gave up 4 bases and V 5 bases, and 4 bases lay outside the gene matches. CDR1 is SGHTA and CDR2 is FQGNSA in the germline V gene. This CDR3 comprises 15 residues. CDR3 coding DNA: TGTGCCAGCAGCACTCGACTAGCGGGAGCAGATACGCAGTATTTT. Its translation: CASSTRLAGADTQYF.

This clone was seen just once. The genes are TRBV5-1 and TRBJ1-1; the D is unclear. The germline CDR1 and CDR2 sequences are SGHRS and YFSETQ. With 5 bases removed from V and 1 base from J, the gap between germline ends came to 15 bases. This CDR3 region has 15 residues. The CDR3 is CASSLAGAWNTEAFF. CDR3 nucleotides: TGCGCCAGCAGTCTTGCAGGCGCTTGGAACACTGAAGCTTTCTTT.

The genes are TRBV29-1 and TRBJ1-5; 9 bases line up with TRBD1. V lost 6 bases and J lost 1; bases outside the gene matches: 7. The CDR3 covers 15 residues. Germline CDR1 is SQVTM and CDR2 is ANQGSEA. This CDR3 reads CSVGTGLSSNQPQHF. DNA for the CDR3: TGCAGCGTGGGGACAGGGCTCAGCAGCAATCAGCCCCAGCATTTT.

V usage is TRBV6-1 and J usage is TRBJ2-7, with TRBD1 matching over 8 bases. J gave up 6 bases and V 5 bases, and 9 bases lay outside the gene matches. This CDR3 spans 14 amino acids. The germline gives CDR1 MNHNS, CDR2 SASEGT. For the CDR3, the DNA is TGTGCCAGCAGTCCCCGCGACAGGGGTATCGAGCAGTACTTC. Amino acid sequence: CASSPRDRGIEQYF.

The rearrangement uses TRBV6-1 and TRBJ2-1; 8 nucleotides match TRBD1. The ends lost 3 bases at V and 0 bases at J; junction bases unmatched: 1. The CDR3 spans 15 residues. Germline CDR1 MNHNS, CDR2 SASEGT. The CDR3 reads CASSEQGASYNEQFF. CDR3 in DNA: TGTGCCAGCAGTGAGCAGGGGGCCTCCTACAATGAGCAGTTCTTC.